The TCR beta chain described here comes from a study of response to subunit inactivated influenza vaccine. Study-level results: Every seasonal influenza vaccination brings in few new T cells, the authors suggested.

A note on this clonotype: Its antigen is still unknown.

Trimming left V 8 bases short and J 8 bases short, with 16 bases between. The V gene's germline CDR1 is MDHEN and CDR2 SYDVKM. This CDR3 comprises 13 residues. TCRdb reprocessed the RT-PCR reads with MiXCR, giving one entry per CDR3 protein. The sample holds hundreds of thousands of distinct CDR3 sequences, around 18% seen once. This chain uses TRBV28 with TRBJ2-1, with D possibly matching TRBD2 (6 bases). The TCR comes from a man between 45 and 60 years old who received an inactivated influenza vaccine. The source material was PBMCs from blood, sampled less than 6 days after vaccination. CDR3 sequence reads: CASETEWRDEQFF. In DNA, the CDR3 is TGTGCCAGCGAAACGGAGTGGAGGGATGAGCAGTTCTTC.